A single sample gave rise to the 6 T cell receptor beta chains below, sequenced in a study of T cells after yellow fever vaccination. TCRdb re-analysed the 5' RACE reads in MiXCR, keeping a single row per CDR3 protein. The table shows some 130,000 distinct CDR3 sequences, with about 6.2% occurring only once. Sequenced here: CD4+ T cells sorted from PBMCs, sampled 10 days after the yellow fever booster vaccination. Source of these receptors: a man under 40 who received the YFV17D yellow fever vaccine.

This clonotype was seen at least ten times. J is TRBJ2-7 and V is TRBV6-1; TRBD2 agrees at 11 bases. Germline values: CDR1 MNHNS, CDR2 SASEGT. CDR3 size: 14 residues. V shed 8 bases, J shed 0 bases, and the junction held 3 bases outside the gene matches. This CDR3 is CASSGTSGSYEQYF. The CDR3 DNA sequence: TGTGCCAGCTCCGGGACTAGCGGCTCCTACGAGCAGTACTTC.

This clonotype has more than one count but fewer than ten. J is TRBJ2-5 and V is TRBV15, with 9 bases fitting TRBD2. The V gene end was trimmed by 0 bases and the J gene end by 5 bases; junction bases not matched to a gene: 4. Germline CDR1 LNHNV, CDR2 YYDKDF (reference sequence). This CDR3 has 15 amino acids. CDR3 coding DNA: TGTGCCACCAGCAGAGAACCTAGCGGGGTGGAGACCCAGTACTTC. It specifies CATSREPSGVETQYF.

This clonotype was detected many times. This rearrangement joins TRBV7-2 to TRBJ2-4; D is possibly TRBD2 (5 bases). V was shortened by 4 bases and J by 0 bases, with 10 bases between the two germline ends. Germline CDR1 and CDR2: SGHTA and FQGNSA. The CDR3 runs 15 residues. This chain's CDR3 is CASSSWELAKNIQYF. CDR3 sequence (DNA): TGTGCCAGCAGCTCCTGGGAGCTAGCCAAAAACATTCAGTACTTC.

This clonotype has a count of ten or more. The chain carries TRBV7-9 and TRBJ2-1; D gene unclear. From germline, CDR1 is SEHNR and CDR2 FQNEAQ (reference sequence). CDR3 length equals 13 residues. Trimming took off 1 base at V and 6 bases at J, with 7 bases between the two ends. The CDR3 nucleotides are TGTGCCAGCAGCTTAGATTTGGGCAATGAGCAGTTCTTC. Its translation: CASSLDLGNEQFF.

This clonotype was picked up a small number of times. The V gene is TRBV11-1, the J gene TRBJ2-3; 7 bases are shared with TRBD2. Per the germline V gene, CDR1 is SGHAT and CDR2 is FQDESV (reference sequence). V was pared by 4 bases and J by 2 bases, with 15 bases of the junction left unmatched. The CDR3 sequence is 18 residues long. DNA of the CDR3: TGTGCCAGCAGCTCCCGCCGGGTACTAGCGAGGATCACAGATACGCAGTATTTT. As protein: CASSSRRVLARITDTQYF.

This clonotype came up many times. The CDR3 loop reads CASSPGLVEAEQFF. The CDR3 DNA reads TGCGCCAGCAGCCCGGGACTAGTTGAGGCTGAGCAGTTCTTC. This rearrangement joins TRBV5-1 to TRBJ2-1; TRBD2 matches at 8 bases. Germline-derived CDR1 and CDR2 are SGHRS and YFSETQ. The length of the CDR3 is 14 residues. V was pared by 4 bases and J by 9 bases, with 9 bases of the junction left unmatched. The whole variable domain, remainder taken from reference TRBV5-1 and TRBJ2-1, is KAGVTQTPRYLIKTRGQQVTLSCSPISGHRSVSWYQQTPGQGLQFLFEYFSETQRNKGNFPGRFSGRQFSNSRSEMNVSTLELGDSALYLCASSPGLVEAEQFFGPGTRLTVL.